The present T cell receptor beta chain was sequenced within a study of T cell responses to AZD1222 COVID-19 vaccine. For this clone: Its specificity is unknown.

Analyses pooled second doses at about 4 or about 12 weeks. Study observations and caveats: The CD4 TCRs associated with vaccination extended across spike and predominated at 160-218 and 743-854. It should be noted that donors were predominantly white British and more often female, and clonal diversity was possibly underestimated.

Only in-frame clones appear in the TCRdb table, and some are missing; sequencing was by immunoSEQ multiplex PCR. The repertoire holds around 110,000 clones, with roughly nine tenths as singletons. Sample: peripheral blood, taken 28 days after the second AZD1222 dose. The receptor was derived from an adult who received the AZD1222 COVID-19 vaccine.

In nucleotides, the CDR3 is TGTGCCAGCAGCATGAAGCCGGGACTCCCCTACGAGCAGTACTTC. It specifies CASSMKPGLPYEQYF. The chain joins TRBV7-6 to TRBJ2-7, with D tentatively TRBD2 (6 bases). The V end lost 5 bases, the J end lost 2 bases, and 16 bases lay between the germline ends. Germline CDR1 SGHVS, CDR2 FNYEAQ. The CDR3 runs to 15 residues.